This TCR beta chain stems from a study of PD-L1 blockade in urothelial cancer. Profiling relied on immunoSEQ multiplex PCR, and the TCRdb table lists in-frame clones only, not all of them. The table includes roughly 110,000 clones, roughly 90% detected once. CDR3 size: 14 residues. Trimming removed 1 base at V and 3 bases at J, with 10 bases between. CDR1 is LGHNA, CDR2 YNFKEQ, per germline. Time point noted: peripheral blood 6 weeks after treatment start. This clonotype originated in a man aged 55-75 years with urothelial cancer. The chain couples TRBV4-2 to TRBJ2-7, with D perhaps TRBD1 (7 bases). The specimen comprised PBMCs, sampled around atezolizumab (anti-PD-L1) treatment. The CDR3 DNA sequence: TGTGCCAGCAGCCAAGTGCAGGGGGGCTACGAGCAGTACTTC. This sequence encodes CASSQVQGGYEQYF.